Listed below are T cell receptor beta chains from one sample, sequenced in a study of cytomegalovirus exposure and HLA in healthy donors. TCRdb's copy holds only in-frame clones and misses some; the assay was immunoSEQ multiplex PCR. The data hold tens of thousands of clones, with around three quarters observed a single time. Sequencing input: PBMCs. These receptors all stem from a man younger than 40 in good health and CMV-seronegative. Both conserved end residues are part of each CDR3. A D gene is named only where the DNA matches it firmly. Rows give clone size only sometimes, using once, few, many, or a class for an expanded clone.

V: TRBV6-1; size: once; J: TRBJ1-5; D: NA; DNA: TGTGCCAGCAGCCTGACGGGTGGGAGCAATCAGCCCCAGCATTTT; CDR3: CASSLTGGSNQPQHF
V: TRBV10-3; size: once; J: TRBJ1-1; D: NA; DNA: TGTGCCATCAGTGAGTCTGGGGGGGAGAGTGCTGAAGCTTTCTTT; CDR3: CAISESGGESAEAFF
V: TRBV7-9; size: NA; J: TRBJ1-5; D: NA; DNA: TGTGCCAGCAGCTTTCAGGGCCATCAGCCCCAGCATTTT; CDR3: CASSFQGHQPQHF
V: TRBV4-1; size: NA; J: TRBJ2-2; D: TRBD1; DNA: TGCGCCAGCAGCCAACGGACAGGGATCGTCGCCGGGGAGCTGTTTTTT; CDR3: CASSQRTGIVAGELFF
V: TRBV6-5; size: few; J: TRBJ1-1; D: NA; DNA: TGTGCCAGCGGGGGGAGTAAGAACACTGAAGCTTTCTTT; CDR3: CASGGSKNTEAFF
V: TRBV5-1; size: NA; J: TRBJ2-2; D: TRBD1; DNA: TGCGCCAGCAGCTTACTACAGGGGGAGTCCCGGGAGCTGTTTTTT; CDR3: CASSLLQGESRELFF
V: TRBV2; size: NA; J: TRBJ2-3; D: NA; DNA: TGTGCCAGCAGTGAAAGCACAGGGAAGATGGCAGATACGCAGTATTTT; CDR3: CASSESTGKMADTQYF
V: TRBV5-1; size: NA; J: TRBJ2-1; D: NA; DNA: TGCGCCAGCAGCCCCCAGGGAAAGGGGACATTCGGTGAGCAGTTCTTC; CDR3: CASSPQGKGTFGEQFF
V: TRBV10-3; size: NA; J: TRBJ1-5; D: TRBD1; DNA: TGTGCCATCAGTGAGGACGGACAGGGCGGCAATCAGCCCCAGCATTTT; CDR3: CAISEDGQGGNQPQHF
V: TRBV27; size: NA; J: TRBJ1-2; D: NA; DNA: TGTGCCAGCACCACAGGTTTCTCTGGCTACACCTTC; CDR3: CASTTGFSGYTF
V: TRBV27; size: few; J: TRBJ1-1; D: TRBD1; DNA: TGTGCCAGCACCTCCCAGGGGGGTTTCGCTTTCTTT; CDR3: CASTSQGGFAFF
V: TRBV19; size: NA; J: TRBJ1-2; D: TRBD1; DNA: TGTGCCAGTAGTACCGGACAGGGGTTCTATGGCTACACCTTC; CDR3: CASSTGQGFYGYTF
V: TRBV5-5; size: NA; J: TRBJ2-1; D: NA; DNA: TGTGCCAGCAGCTTGACCGTGGTGGTACGGTCCTACAATGAGCAGTTCTTC; CDR3: CASSLTVVVRSYNEQFF
V: TRBV10-1; size: NA; J: TRBJ2-2; D: NA; DNA: TGCGCCAGCAGTGGGGGACTTGGGGAGCTGTTCTTT; CDR3: CASSGGLGELFF
V: TRBV27; size: NA; J: TRBJ2-2; D: TRBD2; DNA: TGTGCCAGCAGTATCCGACTAGCGGGAGGGCCCTCGGGGACCGGGGAGCTGTTTTTT; CDR3: CASSIRLAGGPSGTGELFF
V: TRBV28; size: NA; J: TRBJ2-7; D: NA; DNA: TGTGCCAGCAGTTTAATAGGGAGAATCGCCTACGAGCAGTACTTC; CDR3: CASSLIGRIAYEQYF
V: TRBV7-9; size: many; J: TRBJ2-7; D: NA; DNA: TGTGCCAGCTCCTCAGCCTACGAGCAGTACTTC; CDR3: CASSSAYEQYF
V: TRBV7-2; size: NA; J: TRBJ2-7; D: TRBD2; DNA: TGTGCCAGCAGAACTTACAGCGGGGCTAACTCCTACGAGCAGTACTTC; CDR3: CASRTYSGANSYEQYF
V: TRBV7-8; size: NA; J: TRBJ1-1; D: NA; DNA: TGTGCCAGCAGCGTTATACGAATCGGGACACAGAACACTGAAGCTTTCTTT; CDR3: CASSVIRIGTQNTEAFF
V: TRBV5-5; size: few; J: TRBJ2-2; D: NA; DNA: TGTGCCAGCAGCTTGGCCCATGTCAGGGAGCTGTTTTTT; CDR3: CASSLAHVRELFF
V: TRBV7-2; size: NA; J: TRBJ1-6; D: TRBD1; DNA: TGTGCCAGCAGCTTTCATCCGGGACAGTCTAATTCACCCCTCCACTTT; CDR3: CASSFHPGQSNSPLHF
V: TRBV13; size: NA; J: TRBJ1-2; D: TRBD1; DNA: TGTGCCAGCAGTGACAGGGGCCAATTGTATGGCTACACCTTC; CDR3: CASSDRGQLYGYTF
V: TRBV28; size: NA; J: TRBJ2-6; D: NA; DNA: TGTGCCAGCAGTTTGGGGGAGGGGGTCAGTTTCTCTGGGGCCAACGTCCTGACTTTC; CDR3: CASSLGEGVSFSGANVLTF
V: TRBV6-5; size: NA; J: TRBJ2-5; D: NA; DNA: TGTGCCAGCAGCCCTAGGGGGGGGCAAGAGACCCAGTACTTC; CDR3: CASSPRGGQETQYF
V: TRBV6-5; size: NA; J: TRBJ1-2; D: NA; DNA: TGTGCCAGCCAGTCCGGGGGGGGCTACACCTTC; CDR3: CASQSGGGYTF
V: TRBV7-9; size: NA; J: TRBJ2-7; D: NA; DNA: TGTGCCAGCAGCATCCAAGAGAGCTCCTACGAGCAGTACTTC; CDR3: CASSIQESSYEQYF
V: TRBV5-5; size: NA; J: TRBJ1-3; D: NA; DNA: TGTGCCAGCAGCTTGATGCCGAGACACTCGTCTGGAAACACCATATATTTT; CDR3: CASSLMPRHSSGNTIYF
V: TRBV7-2; size: NA; J: TRBJ1-2; D: TRBD1; DNA: TGTGCCAGCAGACCGAATAGGGGGCGCGGTCGGGGCTACACCTTC; CDR3: CASRPNRGRGRGYTF
V: TRBV28; size: NA; J: TRBJ1-2; D: TRBD1; DNA: TGTGCCAGCAACATAAATCCCGCAGGGGGTTATGGCTACACCTTC; CDR3: CASNINPAGGYGYTF
V: TRBV4-1; size: NA; J: TRBJ1-4; D: TRBD1; DNA: TGCGCCAGCAGCCACCAGGGGCAGGGGGATGAAAAACTGTTTTTT; CDR3: CASSHQGQGDEKLFF
V: TRBV5-4; size: NA; J: TRBJ1-2; D: TRBD1; DNA: TGTGCCAGCAGCGGACAGGGTAACTATGGCTACACCTTC; CDR3: CASSGQGNYGYTF
V: TRBV29-1; size: few; J: TRBJ1-1; D: TRBD1; DNA: TGCAGCGTTGGGGACAGGTATGGCACTGAAGCTTTCTTT; CDR3: CSVGDRYGTEAFF
V: TRBV19; size: once; J: TRBJ1-3; D: NA; DNA: TGTGCCAGTAGACCGATGACGGGAAGATGGGGAAACACCATATATTTT; CDR3: CASRPMTGRWGNTIYF
V: TRBV11-2; size: NA; J: TRBJ2-1; D: TRBD1; DNA: TGTGCCAGCACCAGGGGGCGCAATACCAATGAGCAGTTCTTC; CDR3: CASTRGRNTNEQFF
V: TRBV6-6; size: NA; J: TRBJ1-2; D: NA; DNA: TGTGCCAGCAGCCAAACGAGGACAGAGTACTATGGCTACACCTTC; CDR3: CASSQTRTEYYGYTF
V: TRBV10-2; size: few; J: TRBJ1-1; D: NA; DNA: TGCGCCAGCAGTGAGATCGCTGTGACAGAGAACACTGAAGCTTTCTTT; CDR3: CASSEIAVTENTEAFF
V: TRBV7-9; size: once; J: TRBJ1-2; D: NA; DNA: TGTGCCAGCAGCTTATCGTCAGGGGTCCCCTATGGCTACACCTTC; CDR3: CASSLSSGVPYGYTF
V: TRBV4-1; size: NA; J: TRBJ2-5; D: NA; DNA: TGCGCCAGCAGCCAAGATGGACAGCGGGGTCAGACCCAGTACTTC; CDR3: CASSQDGQRGQTQYF
V: TRBV19; size: NA; J: TRBJ1-4; D: NA; DNA: TGTGCCAGTTCGGGGGGGCAGAAATCGCCCTGGGGTGAAAAACTGTTTTTT; CDR3: CASSGGQKSPWGEKLFF
V: TRBV6-6; size: NA; J: TRBJ1-1; D: TRBD1; DNA: TGTGCCAGCAGTTCAGACAGGGGAACCACTGAAGCTTTCTTT; CDR3: CASSSDRGTTEAFF
V: TRBV12-5; size: NA; J: TRBJ2-2; D: TRBD2; DNA: TGTGCTAGTGGTTTGAAACCCCGGACTAGCGGGTCAACTAACACCGGGGAGCTGTTTTTT; CDR3: CASGLKPRTSGSTNTGELFF
V: TRBV7-6; size: NA; J: TRBJ1-2; D: TRBD1; DNA: TGTGCCAGCAGCTTAGGTGGAGGACAGGAGAACTATGGCTACACCTTC; CDR3: CASSLGGGQENYGYTF
V: TRBV13; size: NA; J: TRBJ1-3; D: TRBD1; DNA: TGTGCCAGCAGCATTGGACAGGGGATTAGATTCAGCTCTGGAAACACCATATATTTT; CDR3: CASSIGQGIRFSSGNTIYF
V: TRBV10-3; size: once; J: TRBJ2-1; D: TRBD2; DNA: TGTGCCAGCTCGGGACTAGCGGGGGAATACAATGAGCAGTTCTTC; CDR3: CASSGLAGEYNEQFF
V: TRBV9; size: NA; J: TRBJ2-1; D: NA; DNA: TGTGCCAGCAGCGTCGCGGGGGCCCTATACAATGAGCAGTTCTTC; CDR3: CASSVAGALYNEQFF
V: TRBV29-1; size: once; J: TRBJ1-2; D: TRBD1; DNA: TGCAGCGTCGGGTCTGGGACAGGAAGTAACTATGGCTACACCTTC; CDR3: CSVGSGTGSNYGYTF
V: TRBV6-1; size: few; J: TRBJ1-2; D: TRBD1; DNA: TGTGCCAGCAGTGCGCGGGACAGGGGATACGGCTACACCTTC; CDR3: CASSARDRGYGYTF
V: TRBV6-1; size: NA; J: TRBJ2-1; D: TRBD1; DNA: TGTGCCAGCAGCACCGGGACAGGGGTCAGGAATGAGCAGTTCTTC; CDR3: CASSTGTGVRNEQFF
V: TRBV6-6; size: NA; J: TRBJ2-2; D: NA; DNA: TGTGCCAGCAGTTGGTCACAGGGAGACGGGGAGCTGTTTTTT; CDR3: CASSWSQGDGELFF
V: TRBV25-1; size: once; J: TRBJ1-2; D: NA; DNA: TGTGCCAGCAGTGCTGCGGGAAACTATGGCTACACCTTC; CDR3: CASSAAGNYGYTF
V: TRBV15; size: NA; J: TRBJ1-4; D: NA; DNA: TGTGCCACCAGCAGAGATTCGAGGCTCGGTGAAAAACTGTTTTTT; CDR3: CATSRDSRLGEKLFF
V: TRBV15; size: NA; J: TRBJ2-3; D: TRBD2; DNA: TGTGCCACCAGCAGAGAGGGACTAGCGGGAGGCACAGATACGCAGTATTTT; CDR3: CATSREGLAGGTDTQYF
V: TRBV20-1; size: NA; J: TRBJ1-1; D: TRBD1; DNA: TGCAGAGAGACAGGGGAAGGAGCTTTCTTT; CDR3: CRETGEGAFF
V: TRBV20-1; size: NA; J: TRBJ2-1; D: NA; DNA: TGCAGTGCTAAGGGAGGTGAGCAGTTCTTC; CDR3: CSAKGGEQFF